A single T cell receptor (beta chain) is shown here with its context. The CDR3 is 16 residues long. The germline CDR1 and CDR2 sequences are SGHRS and YFSETQ. The V gene lost 0 bases and the J gene lost 1 base, with 10 bases spanning the gap. This record comes from a study of shared clonotypes between healthy human individuals. Sorted subsets were amplified in replicate PCRs using 200 ng DNA, 30,000 to 35,000 T cell genomes. Profiling relied on immunoSEQ multiplex PCR, and the TCRdb table lists in-frame clones only, not all of them. The profile shows around 690,000 clones, around 91% of them singletons.

This chain uses TRBV5-1 with TRBJ2-2, with D tentatively TRBD2 (5 bases). The sequence was collected from a man between 18 and 29 years old in good health. Some clones in this sample may be carry-over from other donors' samples. The sample comprised memory CD8+ T cells from PBMCs. This sample's subset: CD45RO+ cells pooled with CCR7-negative TemRA cells. The CDR3 sequence: CASSLDLALNTGELFF. The CDR3, as DNA: TGCGCCAGCAGCTTGGATCTAGCACTGAACACCGGGGAGCTGTTTTTT.